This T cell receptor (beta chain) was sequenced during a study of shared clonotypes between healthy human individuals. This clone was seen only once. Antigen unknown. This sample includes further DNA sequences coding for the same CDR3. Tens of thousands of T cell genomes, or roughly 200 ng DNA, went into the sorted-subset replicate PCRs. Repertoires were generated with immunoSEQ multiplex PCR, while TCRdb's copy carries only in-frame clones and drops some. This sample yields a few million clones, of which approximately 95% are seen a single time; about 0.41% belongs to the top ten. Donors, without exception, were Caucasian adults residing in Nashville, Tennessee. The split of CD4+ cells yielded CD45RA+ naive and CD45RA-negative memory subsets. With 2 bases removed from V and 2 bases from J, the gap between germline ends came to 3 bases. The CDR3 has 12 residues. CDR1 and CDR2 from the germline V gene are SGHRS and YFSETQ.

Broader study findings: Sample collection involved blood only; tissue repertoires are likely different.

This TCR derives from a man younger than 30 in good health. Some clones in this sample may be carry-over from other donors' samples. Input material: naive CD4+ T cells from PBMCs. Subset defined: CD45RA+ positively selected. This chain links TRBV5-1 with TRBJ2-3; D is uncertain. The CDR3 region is CASSFYTDTQYF. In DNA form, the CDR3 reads TGCGCCAGCAGCTTCTACACAGATACGCAGTATTTT.